One T cell receptor (beta chain) is described in this entry. The sample is drawn from a study of blood T cell repertoires in COVID-19. Study-level background: Acute-phase and convalescent COVID-19 samples originated in the United States, Italy and Spain.

V gave up 6 bases and J gave up 4 bases; unmatched junction bases: 7. This CDR3 region has 14 residues. Per germline, CDR1 KGHSH and CDR2 LQKENI. Clones were sequenced by immunoSEQ multiplex PCR, and TCRdb holds only the in-frame ones, with some missing. The profile shows about 160,000 clones, roughly 87% of them singletons. The specimen sequenced was peripheral blood. The chain links TRBV18 to TRBJ2-3, with 7 bases identical to TRBD2. The clonotype was recovered from a woman aged 60-75 years with active or convalescent COVID-19. The CDR3, as DNA: TGTGCCAGCTCCGACGGGGAGGGCTCAGATACGCAGTATTTT. This encodes CASSDGEGSDTQYF.